Listed below are T cell receptor beta chains from one sample, sequenced in a study of T cell responses to AZD1222 COVID-19 vaccine. Assay: immunoSEQ multiplex PCR; the TCRdb copy retains only in-frame clones and omits some. This sample yields 80,000 or so clones, of which nearly 90% are seen a single time; approximately 1.5% belongs to the top ten. The material sequenced was peripheral blood, taken on day 0 of AZD1222 vaccination. These receptors came from an adult in good health. The CDR3 runs from the conserved cysteine through the conserved F or W. D genes are given only for firm matches. Size tells how often a clone was seen (once, few, many) or the class of an expanded clone, and some rows leave it out.

>TRBV7-2|NA|NA|TRBJ2-5
CASSLGGYQETQYF
TGTGCCAGCAGCTTAGGAGGGTACCAAGAGACCCAGTACTTC
>TRBV30|TRBD2|NA|TRBJ2-3
CALGGGTDTQYF
TGTGCCCTGGGGGGGGGCACAGATACGCAGTATTTT
>TRBV27|TRBD1|NA|TRBJ1-2
CASSFHRDRVFGYTF
TGTGCCAGCAGTTTCCATCGCGACAGGGTATTCGGCTACACCTTC
>TRBV5-1|NA|NA|TRBJ2-7
CASSGSAHYEQYF
TGCGCCAGCAGCGGTTCTGCCCACTACGAGCAGTACTTC
>TRBV18|NA|NA|TRBJ1-5
CASSPQGGPDQPQHF
TGTGCCAGCTCACCACAGGGAGGGCCCGATCAGCCCCAGCATTTT
>TRBV2|NA|once|TRBJ1-1
CASSVETEAFF
TGTGCCAGCAGCGTTGAGACTGAAGCTTTCTTT
>TRBV7-8|NA|NA|TRBJ1-2
CASSRSNTGLYGYTF
TGTGCCAGCAGCCGCTCGAACACAGGGTTATATGGCTACACCTTC
>TRBV7-9|TRBD1|NA|TRBJ1-2
CASSSGQGAYGYTF
TGTGCCAGCAGCTCGGGACAGGGGGCGTATGGCTACACCTTC
>TRBV27|NA|NA|TRBJ1-2
CASSSRKGVLGYTF
TGTGCCAGCAGTTCCAGAAAGGGGGTCCTTGGCTACACCTTC
>TRBV6-2/TRBV6-3|NA|NA|TRBJ1-3
CASSESFGSGNTIYF
TGTGCCAGCAGCGAGTCGTTTGGCTCTGGAAACACCATATATTTT